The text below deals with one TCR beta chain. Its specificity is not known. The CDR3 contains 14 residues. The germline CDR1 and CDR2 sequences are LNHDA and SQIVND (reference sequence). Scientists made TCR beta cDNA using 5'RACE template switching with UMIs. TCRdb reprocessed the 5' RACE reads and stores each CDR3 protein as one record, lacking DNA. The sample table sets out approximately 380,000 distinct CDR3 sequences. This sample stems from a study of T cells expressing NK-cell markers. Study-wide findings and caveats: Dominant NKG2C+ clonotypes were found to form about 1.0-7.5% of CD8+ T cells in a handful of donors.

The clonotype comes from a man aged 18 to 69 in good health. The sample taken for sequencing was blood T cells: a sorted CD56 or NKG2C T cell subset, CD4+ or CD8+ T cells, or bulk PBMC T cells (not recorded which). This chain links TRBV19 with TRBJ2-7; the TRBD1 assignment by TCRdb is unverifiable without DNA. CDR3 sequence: CASSIRGSPYEQYF.